The 22 T cell receptor beta chains reported below all come from one sample, sequenced in a study of prognosis after radiotherapy for stage I lung cancer. Researchers used two-round multiplex PCR to amplify TCR beta CDR3 starting from genomic DNA. Round-one PCR had primers specific to each TRBV and TRBJ gene. MiXCR, applied by TCRdb to the multiplex PCR reads, yields one record per CDR3 protein. The sample includes 20,000 to 25,000 distinct CDR3 sequences, roughly two fifths of them seen just once. The sequencing used PBMCs, collected before or after stereotactic body radiation therapy (not recorded which). The origin of the receptors is a donor aged 50 or older with non-small cell lung cancer.

V usage is TRBV30 and J usage is TRBJ1-6; D is ambiguous. The length of the CDR3 is 14 residues. V dropped 0 bases and J dropped 7 bases, with 10 bases sitting between them. CDR1 is GTSNPN and CDR2 is SVGIG in the germline V gene (reference sequence). CDR3 DNA: TGTGCCTGGAGTGTACTAGCTGAGAATTCACCCCTCCACTTT. Protein: CAWSVLAENSPLHF. Variable domain in full (rest from reference TRBV30 and TRBJ1-6): SQTIHQWPATLVQPVGSPLSLECTVEGTSNPNLYWYRQAAGRGLQLLFYSVGIGQISSEVPQNLSASRPQDRQFILSSKKLLLSDSGFYLCAWSVLAENSPLHFGNGTRLTVT.

The chain combines TRBV6-1 with TRBJ1-6; D ambiguous. The CDR3 contains 15 residues. Deletions cut 6 bases from V and 10 bases from J, with 19 bases between. Germline CDR1 is MNHNS and CDR2 is SASEGT. CDR3 loop: CASSQRTALGSPLHF. The CDR3 DNA sequence: TGTGCCAGCAGCCAAAGGACGGCGCTCGGGTCACCCCTCCACTTT.

The chain employs TRBV7-6 and TRBJ1-1, with 7 bases aligning to TRBD1. Germline V gene lookup returns CDR1 SGHVS and CDR2 FNYEAQ. V lost 4 bases and J lost 3; bases outside the gene matches: 5. The CDR3 runs to 14 residues. Here the CDR3 reads CASSSGDSHTEAFF. CDR3 coding DNA: TGTGCCAGCAGCTCCGGGGACAGTCACACTGAAGCTTTCTTT.

This clonotype was recorded many times. The genes are TRBV7-2 and TRBJ2-5; a possible D gene is TRBD1 (5 bases). Between the trimmed V and J ends, which lost 0 bases and 2 bases, there was a span of 10 bases. The length of the CDR3 is 15 residues. CDR1 and CDR2 from the germline V gene are SGHTA and FQGNSA. The CDR3 region has the DNA TGTGCCAGCAGCTTAGCGGAGACAGAGCAAGAGACCCAGTACTTC. The encoded protein is CASSLAETEQETQYF.

This clonotype was counted a single time. The V call is TRBV30, the J call TRBJ1-4; D may be TRBD1 (6 bases). The germline V gene encodes CDR1 GTSNPN and CDR2 SVGIG (reference sequence). The CDR3 is 11 residues long. Trimming took 8 bases from V and 11 from J, leaving 15 bases between them. For the CDR3, the DNA is TGTGCCAGGTGGGCGCAGGGGAAACTGTTTTTT. This encodes CARWAQGKLFF.

V is TRBV5-1 and J is TRBJ2-2; 8 bases are shared with TRBD2. The V and J ends lost 4 bases and 7 bases, in that order; junction bases with no gene match: 9. Germline V gene sequence: CDR1 SGHRS, CDR2 YFSETQ. The CDR3 has 15 residues. CDR3 DNA: TGCGCCAGCAGCCCGAGCGGGAGAAAGGTCGGGGAGCTGTTTTTT. The encoded protein is CASSPSGRKVGELFF.

This clonotype was found many times. The chain employs TRBV28 and TRBJ1-1; weak D call: TRBD1 (5 bases). Per germline, CDR1 MDHEN and CDR2 SYDVKM. V shed 8 bases and J shed 3 bases, with 13 bases lying between them. The CDR3 covers 13 residues. Here the CDR3 DNA reads TGTGCCAGCCGCGGGGCGGGGGACACTGAAGCTTTCTTT. Protein product: CASRGAGDTEAFF.

In regard to this clonotype: A read error likely explains this, since a far larger clone differs by one base. The chain links TRBV6-4 to TRBJ2-6; D is unclear. Germline V gives CDR1 MRHNA, CDR2 SNTAGT. Between the trimmed V and J ends, which lost 5 bases and 6 bases, there was a span of 11 bases. This CDR3 is built from 14 residues. CDR3 DNA: TGTGCCAGCAGTTCTCACCCGGTGGCCAACGTCCTGACTTTC. Its translation is CASSSHPVANVLTF.

This clonotype was seen repeatedly, ten times or more. V and J are TRBV7-3 and TRBJ2-3; TRBD2 matches at 7 bases. There are 16 residues in the CDR3. Germline V gene sequence: CDR1 SGHTA, CDR2 FQGTGA. The V and J ends lost 3 bases and 1 base, in that order; junction bases with no gene match: 7. The CDR3 DNA follows: TGTGCCAGCAGCTTGGGGGAGCGGGGAGGCACAGATACGCAGTATTTT. Its translation is CASSLGERGGTDTQYF.

The V gene is TRBV6-1, the J gene TRBJ1-1; D not certain. Germline V gene data show CDR1 as MNHNS and CDR2 as SASEGT. The V and J ends lost 0 bases and 3 bases respectively, with 8 bases between them. The length of the CDR3 is 14 residues. The chain's CDR3 is CASSEALVDTEAFF. CDR3 sequence (DNA): TGTGCCAGCAGTGAAGCGCTTGTGGACACTGAAGCTTTCTTT.

This clonotype was seen a single time. The rearrangement joins TRBV6-2 or TRBV6-3 to TRBJ1-6; maybe TRBD1 (6 bases). Trimming shortened V by 10 bases and J by 8 bases, and 18 bases separated the two germline ends. Germline V gene data show CDR1 as MNHEY and CDR2 as SVGEGT. This CDR3 comprises 14 residues. The DNA of the CDR3 is TGTGCCACCTGGCTCGGGACACGCGATTCACCCCTCCACTTT. Its translation: CATWLGTRDSPLHF.

This clonotype has ten or more counts. The genes are TRBV4-2 and TRBJ2-7; 9 bases fit TRBD2. This CDR3 has 15 amino acids. CDR1 and CDR2 from the germline V gene are LGHNA and YNFKEQ. V trimming: 6 bases; J trimming: 0 bases; junction bases outside the gene matches: 6. Written as DNA, the CDR3 is TGTGCCAGCAGTTTAGCGGGAGCACCCTCCTACGAGCAGTACTTC. It codes for CASSLAGAPSYEQYF.

This clonotype has ten or more counts. V is TRBV6-1 and J is TRBJ1-2; no reliable D call. V lost 3 bases, J lost 2 bases, and 7 bases lay in between. Germline-derived CDR1 and CDR2 are MNHNS and SASEGT. This CDR3 is 13 amino acids long. DNA of the CDR3: TGTGCCAGCAGTGAGTCTGTGAACTATGGCTACACCTTC. It yields the protein CASSESVNYGYTF.

J is TRBJ1-2 and V is TRBV11-1; 7 bases map to TRBD1. V shed 1 base and J 6 bases; nucleotides not matched to a gene: 8. Per germline, CDR1 SGHAT and CDR2 FQDESV (reference sequence). This CDR3 region has 15 residues. In DNA, the CDR3 is TGTGCCAGCAGCTTAGACAGGGGTCGAGGTGATGGCTACACCTTC. Amino acid sequence: CASSLDRGRGDGYTF.

The V gene is TRBV24-1, the J gene TRBJ2-1; D is ambiguous. The ends were cut back, 4 bases at V and 4 bases at J, with 16 bases in the middle. CDR1 is KGHDR and CDR2 is SFDVKD in the germline V gene. The CDR3 contains 16 residues. CDR3 in amino acids: CATSDSIVGLYNEQFF. CDR3 nucleotide sequence: TGTGCCACCAGTGACTCGATAGTGGGATTATACAATGAGCAGTTCTTC.

The gene calls are TRBV27 and TRBJ2-6, with D possibly TRBD2 on 6 matching bases. The V gene lost 0 bases and the J gene lost 2 bases, with 8 bases spanning the gap. Germline loops: CDR1 MNHEY, CDR2 SMNVEV (reference sequence). The CDR3 totals 16 residues. CDR3 protein: CASSLSGGTGANVLTF. The DNA of the CDR3 is TGTGCCAGCAGTTTATCCGGAGGGACTGGGGCCAACGTCCTGACTTTC.

The chain uses TRBV7-3 and TRBJ2-7; 7 bases map to TRBD2. There are 15 residues in the CDR3. Losses at the gene ends were 5 bases for V and 3 bases for J; bases not matched to a gene: 10. Germline assignment: CDR1 SGHTA and CDR2 FQGTGA. The CDR3 region is CASSLRPSGNYEQYF. The CDR3 bases are TGTGCCAGCAGCCTAAGGCCTAGCGGCAACTACGAGCAGTACTTC.

Note on this clonotype: One end of the junction does not line up with germline, which may come from a read error. The rearrangement links TRBV7-8 to TRBJ1-2, with D unresolved. Germline V gene lookup returns CDR1 SGHVS and CDR2 FQNEAQ. The CDR3 covers 13 residues. The CDR3 DNA follows: TGTGCCAGCAGCTTTGAGGCTAACTATGGCTACAAATTC. This translates into CASSFEANYGYKF.

This clonotype was seen many times. The CDR3 coding sequence is TGTGCCAGCACCATAGTGGGTCAGTTTGAGGCACACGGTGAGCAGTTCTTC. It codes for CASTIVGQFEAHGEQFF. The chain employs TRBV6-2 or TRBV6-3 and TRBJ2-1; D unclear. Trimming cost V 7 bases and J 9 bases, with 28 bases left between them. The CDR3 runs 17 residues. The germline CDR1 and CDR2 sequences are MNHEY and SVGEGT.

This clonotype was detected many times. This chain connects TRBV19 to TRBJ2-2, with a possible D match to TRBD2 (6 bases). The CDR3 runs to 14 residues. Trimming stripped 7 bases from V and 4 bases from J, with 13 bases between. Germline CDR1 is LNHDA and CDR2 is SQIVND (reference sequence). The CDR3: CASTDTSSTGELFF. DNA of the CDR3: TGTGCCAGTACCGATACTAGCAGCACCGGGGAGCTGTTTTTT.

The gene calls are TRBV9 and TRBJ2-2; D unresolved. The CDR3 length is 16 residues. CDR1 is SGDLS and CDR2 is YYNGEE in the germline V gene. V lost 0 bases, J lost 0 bases, and 9 bases lay in between. The CDR3 DNA reads TGTGCCAGCAGCGTAGGGGGTAACACGAACACCGGGGAGCTGTTTTTT. Protein product: CASSVGGNTNTGELFF. Full variable domain (missing parts from reference TRBV9 and TRBJ2-2): DSGVTQTPKHLITATGQRVTLRCSPRSGDLSVYWYQQSLDQGLQFLIQYYNGEERAKGNILERFSAQQFPDLHSELNLSSLELGDSALYFCASSVGGNTNTGELFFGEGSRLTVL.

This clonotype has a count of ten or more. This rearrangement joins TRBV7-9 to TRBJ1-5; unclear D gene. The CDR3 extends over 14 amino acids. CDR1 is SEHNR and CDR2 is FQNEAQ in the germline V gene (reference sequence). Trimming stripped 4 bases from V and 5 bases from J, with 12 bases between. Here the CDR3 reads CASSSSRNYQPQHF. The CDR3 region has the DNA TGTGCCAGCAGCTCATCTAGAAACTATCAGCCCCAGCATTTT.